The next 32 T cell receptor beta chains were all read from a single sample in a study of blood T cells in healthy people across ages. A second about 7 to 11 cycle PCR used barcoded and J-beta primers. TCRdb recomputed calls from the 5' RACE reads with MiXCR, one row per CDR3 protein. The top ten hold roughly a tenth of the sample, which has some 760,000 distinct CDR3 sequences, 20% to 25% seen once. These same data were also listed under a study on T cells of mothers and their children.

Sequences were obtained from blood. The source of these receptors is a boy aged 5 to 17 in good health.

The chain carries TRBV29-1 and TRBJ2-3; tentatively, D is TRBD1 (6 bases). Trimming left V 5 bases short and J 2 bases short, with 14 bases between. Looked up from germline, CDR1 is SQVTM and CDR2 is ANQGSEA. This CDR3 is built from 14 residues. CDR3 nucleotide sequence: TGCAGCGTTCCAGCGTCAGGGGACACAGATACGCAGTATTTT. Translating gives CSVPASGDTDTQYF.

Remarks on this clonotype: It is unclear where the CDR3 begins or ends on the DNA, so no DNA is shown, and the CDR3 is as TCRdb lists it. The CDR3 is CSVGGGTEALF. The rearrangement uses TRBV29-1 and TRBJ1-1. The length of the CDR3 is 11 amino acids, counting both ends. CDR1 is SQVTM, CDR2 ANQGSEA, per germline.

The chain carries TRBV7-9 and TRBJ2-2; D not resolved. The V end was cut by 5 bases, the J end by 4 bases, with 11 bases between. The germline V gene has CDR1 SEHNR and CDR2 FQNEAQ (reference sequence). This CDR3 spans 14 amino acids. CDR3 protein: CASSEVAGTGELFF. In nucleotides, the CDR3 is TGTGCCAGCAGCGAAGTAGCAGGCACCGGGGAGCTGTTTTTT.

This clonotype was counted once. The chain recombines TRBV20-1 with TRBJ2-5, with no clear D. The end of the DNA aligns better with TRBJ2-7, so the J call may be wrong. The germline gives CDR1 DFQATT, CDR2 SNEGSKA (reference sequence). CDR3 length: 13 amino acids. The CDR3 region is CSARAKGFYEQYF. The CDR3 DNA reads TGCAGTGCTAGGGCCAAGGGTTTCTACGAGCAGTACTTC.

There are a few counts of this clonotype. This chain connects TRBV7-3 to TRBJ2-1; 9 positions agree with TRBD2. Germline-derived CDR1 and CDR2 are SGHTA and FQGTGA. This CDR3 has 17 residues. V was clipped by 5 bases and J by 7 bases; unmatched bases: 15. The CDR3 sequence: CASSPPTSGTSINEQFF. DNA for the CDR3: TGTGCCAGCAGCCCACCAACGTCCGGGACTAGCATAAATGAGCAGTTCTTC.

The rearrangement joins TRBV7-9 to TRBJ1-5; D not resolved. Germline-derived CDR1 and CDR2 are SEHNR and FQNEAQ (reference sequence). The V end was cut by 8 bases, the J end by 2 bases, with 10 bases between. This CDR3 contains 13 residues. The CDR3: CASGVFGNQPQHF. The CDR3 nucleotides read TGTGCCAGCGGAGTCTTCGGCAATCAGCCCCAGCATTTT.

A few counts support this clonotype. V is TRBV18 and J is TRBJ2-7, with TRBD1 matching over 9 bases. The CDR3 loop spans 15 amino acids. Germline V gene lookup returns CDR1 KGHSH and CDR2 LQKENI. Germline trimming cut 3 bases from V and 6 bases from J; bases unmatched to any gene: 9. The CDR3 DNA reads as TGTGCCAGCTCACCCCCCGGGACAGGGATCGGCGAGCAGTACTTC. It encodes CASSPPGTGIGEQYF.

This chain joins TRBV20-1 and TRBJ2-1; TRBD1 is a possible D gene (7 bases). V dropped 5 bases and J dropped 1 base, with 18 bases sitting between them. Germline V gene data show CDR1 as DFQATT and CDR2 as SNEGSKA (reference sequence). This CDR3 region has 16 residues. CDR3 DNA: TGCAGTGCTCTTCCTGGAGGGGGCCAATCCTACAATGAGCAGTTCTTC. As protein: CSALPGGGQSYNEQFF.

V and J are TRBV9 and TRBJ2-5; 7 bases line up with TRBD1. V trimming: 3 bases; J trimming: 0 bases; junction bases outside the gene matches: 5. Germline values: CDR1 SGDLS, CDR2 YYNGEE. CDR3 length: 15 amino acids. The CDR3 loop is CASSGRDSDQETQYF. The CDR3 nucleotides read TGTGCCAGCAGCGGCCGGGACAGCGACCAAGAGACCCAGTACTTC.

The gene calls are TRBV7-3 and TRBJ2-6; no clear D. Trimming left V 7 bases short and J 1 base short, with 5 bases between. The germline V gene has CDR1 SGHTA and CDR2 FQGTGA. The CDR3 runs 13 residues. The CDR3 spells CASKLSGANVLTF. In nucleotides, the CDR3 is TGTGCCAGCAAGTTATCTGGGGCCAACGTCCTGACTTTC.

This clonotype was picked up a small number of times. J is TRBJ2-5 and V is TRBV29-1; tentative D call: TRBD1 (6 bases). With the DNA end fitting TRBJ2-7 better, the J assignment may be wrong. CDR1 and CDR2 from the germline V gene are SQVTM and ANQGSEA. The CDR3 sequence is 12 residues long. CDR3 coding DNA: TGCAGCGTGGGGGCTAGTCCGTACGAGCAGTACTTC. Its protein product is CSVGASPYEQYF.

Of note for this clonotype: The junction shows a germline mismatch at one end, possibly a read error. The chain joins TRBV29-1 to TRBJ2-4; no reliable D call. CDR1 and CDR2 (germline): SQVTM, ANQGSEA. CDR3 length: 13 residues. The CDR3 DNA sequence: TGCAGCGTTGAGACTGTAGCCAAAAACATTCAGCACTTC. It yields the protein CSVETVAKNIQHF.

The chain links TRBV7-9 to TRBJ2-7; D not certain. CDR1 and CDR2 from the germline V gene are SEHNR and FQNEAQ (reference sequence). The CDR3 contains 14 residues. Trimming left V 2 bases short and J 3 bases short, with 11 bases between. The DNA for the CDR3 is TGTGCCAGCAGCTTATCCCAGCCTTTCTACGAGCAGTACTTC. Amino acids: CASSLSQPFYEQYF.

There are a few counts of this clonotype. The gene calls are TRBV29-1 and TRBJ1-1; D not certain. CDR1 is SQVTM, CDR2 ANQGSEA, per germline. The germline V and J ends were trimmed by 4 bases and 6 bases, with 12 bases remaining between them. This CDR3 is 12 amino acids long. The CDR3 DNA is TGCAGCGTTGTGGGGAATCACGCTGAAGCTTTCTTT. It is translated as CSVVGNHAEAFF. Looking up the rest from reference TRBV29-1 and TRBJ1-1 gives the full variable domain: SAVISQKPSRDICQRGTSLTIQCQVDSQVTMMFWYRQQPGQSLTLIATANQGSEATYESGFVIDKFPISRPNLTFSTLTVSNMSPEDSSIYLCSVVGNHAEAFFGQGTRLTVV.

The chain carries TRBV28 and TRBJ1-1, with TRBD1 matching 9 bases. Germline lookup yields CDR1 MDHEN and CDR2 SYDVKM. This CDR3 has 14 amino acids. V gave up 6 bases and J gave up 11 bases; unmatched junction bases: 13. The CDR3 here is CASRMDRGPMGAFF. CDR3 nucleotides: TGTGCCAGCAGAATGGACAGGGGCCCCATGGGGGCTTTCTTT. The full variable domain, rest sourced from reference TRBV28 and TRBJ1-1, is DVKVTQSSRYLVKRTGEKVFLECVQDMDHENMFWYRQDPGLGLRLIYFSYDVKMKEKGDIPEGYSVSREKKERFSLILESASTNQTSMYLCASRMDRGPMGAFFGQGTRLTVV.

The chain carries TRBV6-6 and TRBJ2-5; D remains unclear. The J call is uncertain, as TRBJ2-7 better fits the DNA end. The CDR3 contains 13 residues. Germline V gene data show CDR1 as MNHNY and CDR2 as SVGAGI (reference sequence). CDR3 nucleotide sequence: TGTGCCAGCAGTTACAGGCCCACCTACGAGCAGTACTTC. Amino acid sequence: CASSYRPTYEQYF.

The chain links TRBV7-3 to TRBJ2-3; D call uncertain. There are 13 residues in the CDR3. Germline V CDR1 and CDR2: SGHTA, FQGTGA. V was shortened by 3 bases and J by 3 bases, with 7 bases between the two germline ends. The CDR3 loop reads CASSFKGTDTQYF. The CDR3, as DNA: TGTGCCAGCAGCTTTAAAGGGACAGATACGCAGTATTTT.

This clonotype appeared a few times. The chain joins TRBV7-2 to TRBJ1-6; D remains unclear. Germline V gene data show CDR1 as SGHTA and CDR2 as FQGNSA. V lost 3 bases, J lost 7 bases, and 7 bases lay in between. The CDR3 spans 13 residues. In DNA form, the CDR3 reads TGTGCCAGCAGCTTGGTGGGGAATTCACCCCTCCACTTT. Translated, it gives CASSLVGNSPLHF.

This clonotype was picked up many times. The chain recombines TRBV7-9 with TRBJ2-5; weak D call: TRBD1 (6 bases). The J call could be wrong; TRBJ2-7 is a better fit for the DNA end. The CDR3 sequence is 12 residues long. Germline assignment: CDR1 SEHNR and CDR2 FQNEAQ (reference sequence). The CDR3 DNA follows: TGTGCCAGCAGCTTATCAGGGGTCGAGCAGTACTTC. Protein: CASSLSGVEQYF.

This clonotype was counted many times. This sequence joins TRBV2 and TRBJ2-3; a weak D match, TRBD2 (5 bases). The CDR3 runs 12 residues. V lost 6 bases to trimming and J lost 4 bases, with 8 bases between them. CDR1 and CDR2 (germline): SNHLY, FYNNEI. The CDR3, as DNA: TGTGCCAGCAGCCTAGCCCCAGATACGCAGTATTTT. It codes for CASSLAPDTQYF.

This clonotype was seen more than once but under ten times. This sequence joins TRBV4-1 and TRBJ2-7; no reliable D call. The V gene's germline CDR1 is MGHRA and CDR2 YSYEKL. The CDR3 totals 13 residues. V lost 3 bases to trimming and J lost 0 bases, with 6 bases between them. CDR3 in DNA: TGCGCCAGCAGCCATAGCTACTCCTACGAGCAGTACTTC. Protein sequence: CASSHSYSYEQYF.

This clonotype was found a few times. The rearrangement uses TRBV3-1 and TRBJ2-1; weak D call: TRBD2 (5 bases). Deletions cut 5 bases from V and 7 bases from J, with 18 bases between. Per germline, CDR1 LGHDT and CDR2 YNNKEL (reference sequence). CDR3 length: 15 residues. The DNA for the CDR3 is TGTGCCAGCAGCGGAAGAAACAAACTAGTGAATGAGCAGTTCTTC. It yields the protein CASSGRNKLVNEQFF.

This clonotype was observed a handful of times. This chain uses TRBV9 with TRBJ2-7; no firm D call. V was cut by 0 bases and J by 13 bases, with 8 bases left in between. The germline CDR1 and CDR2 sequences are SGDLS and YYNGEE. The CDR3 is made up of 10 amino acids. CDR3 amino acids: CASSVVEAYF. The CDR3 coding sequence is TGTGCCAGCAGCGTAGTAGAGGCATACTTC.

The chain combines TRBV7-9 with TRBJ2-5; a possible D gene is TRBD2 (6 bases). The CDR3 is 16 residues long. Trimming took 7 bases from V and 3 from J, leaving 21 bases between them. In germline, CDR1 is SEHNR, CDR2 FQNEAQ (reference sequence). The DNA of the CDR3 is TGTGCCAGCACCACGGATCCCGGGACTCCAAAAGAGACCCAGTACTTC. Amino acid sequence: CASTTDPGTPKETQYF.

This clonotype was seen a few times. This rearrangement joins TRBV5-1 to TRBJ2-7; D tentatively reads TRBD1 or TRBD2 (5 bases each). The length of the CDR3 is 16 residues. The germline CDR1 and CDR2 sequences are SGHRS and YFSETQ. V lost 1 base and J lost 2, with 16 bases in between. Here the CDR3 DNA reads TGCGCCAGCAGCTTGAATTGGGGGATCGCGGCCTACGAGCAGTACTTC. It specifies CASSLNWGIAAYEQYF. Looking up the rest from reference TRBV5-1 and TRBJ2-7 gives the full variable domain: KAGVTQTPRYLIKTRGQQVTLSCSPISGHRSVSWYQQTPGQGLQFLFEYFSETQRNKGNFPGRFSGRQFSNSRSEMNVSTLELGDSALYLCASSLNWGIAAYEQYFGPGTRLTVT.

In its sample, this clonotype was seen a few times. The V call is TRBV12-3 or TRBV12-4, the J call TRBJ1-2; no firm D call. The CDR3 is made up of 17 amino acids. Deletions cut 5 bases from V and 4 bases from J, with 23 bases between. The CDR3 nucleotides are TGTGCCAGCAGTGCAGACGAGGAGGGAATCGGTAGCTATGGCTACACCTTC. Its translation is CASSADEEGIGSYGYTF.

The chain joins TRBV2 to TRBJ2-2, with D tentatively TRBD1 (5 bases). Germline CDR1 SNHLY, CDR2 FYNNEI. V was pared by 3 bases and J by 5 bases, with 19 bases between. This CDR3 comprises 17 residues. The CDR3 is CASSENLGLGQTGELFF. The DNA for the CDR3 is TGTGCCAGCAGTGAGAATCTAGGGCTGGGGCAGACCGGGGAGCTGTTTTTT.

This clonotype has only a few counts. The V gene is TRBV28, the J gene TRBJ2-7, with D hard to call. The CDR3 extends over 14 amino acids. Trimming removed 6 bases from V and 3 bases from J, with 15 bases in between. The germline V gene encodes CDR1 MDHEN and CDR2 SYDVKM. The CDR3 loop is CASSTSPAGYEQYF. CDR3 coding DNA: TGTGCCAGCAGCACCTCTCCGGCCGGCTACGAGCAGTACTTC.

This clonotype was seen a few times. The chain carries TRBV18 and TRBJ2-4; D is tentatively TRBD1 or TRBD2 (6 bases each). Germline V lookup: CDR1 KGHSH, CDR2 LQKENI. V was clipped by 2 bases and J by 6 bases, with 11 bases between them. The CDR3 totals 14 residues. CDR3 coding DNA: TGTGCCAGCTCACCATTTGAGGGGGGAAACATTCAGTACTTC. Its protein is CASSPFEGGNIQYF.

This clonotype has only a few counts. The chain links TRBV15 to TRBJ2-1, with TRBD2 matching 7 bases. The V and J ends lost 4 bases and 4 bases, in that order; junction bases with no gene match: 7. The CDR3 has 15 amino acids. The germline gives CDR1 LNHNV, CDR2 YYDKDF (reference sequence). Here the CDR3 reads CATSTERGLYNEQFF. The CDR3 nucleotides read TGTGCCACCAGCACCGAGCGGGGACTTTACAATGAGCAGTTCTTC.

This clonotype was recorded once. The V and J genes are TRBV20-1 and TRBJ2-1; 9 bases align to TRBD2. V was pared by 5 bases and J by 8 bases, with 19 bases of the junction left unmatched. The germline V gene encodes CDR1 DFQATT and CDR2 SNEGSKA (reference sequence). This CDR3 has 17 amino acids. This CDR3 is CSARKSQNLAGRHEQFF. In nucleotides, the CDR3 is TGCAGTGCTCGCAAGTCCCAGAATCTAGCGGGGAGGCATGAGCAGTTCTTC.

J is TRBJ2-7 and V is TRBV4-3, with D perhaps TRBD1 (6 bases). The CDR3 has 15 amino acids. Germline V gene data show CDR1 as LGHNA and CDR2 as YSLEER. Trimming removed 4 bases from V and 3 bases from J, with 16 bases in between. The DNA for the CDR3 is TGCGCCAGCAGCCTCCAAAGACAGGACAACTACGAGCAGTACTTC. Protein sequence: CASSLQRQDNYEQYF.